This T cell receptor beta chain was documented in a study of CD8 T cells in Susac syndrome (dated by TCRdb to between 2019 and 2020). With respect to the entire study: Among the Susac syndrome patients who were sequenced, clinically active disease was present in five or six and clinical remission was observed in about eight. At blood withdrawal, Susac syndrome patients were either therapy-naive, taking corticosteroids (in some cases with IVIg as well), or taking IVIg alone. Whether CD8+ T cell activation and differentiation in Susac syndrome was antigen driven was tested using repertoire sequencing.

The germline V gene provides CDR1 LGHNT and CDR2 FRNRAP. Its CDR3 holds 15 amino acids, cysteine through phenylalanine. Only CDR3 DNA remains: 45 bases, in frame from the first base. V loses 1 base of germline sequence and J loses 1 base, and the interval between the two ends is 7 bases. Notes on this clonotype: Its target antigen remains unknown. Base qualities are missing; no much larger clone stands one base away.

RNA was extracted using the RNeasy kit, and 0.5 to 1 microgram was reverse transcribed with random hexamers. TCR beta CDR3 regions were amplified with the immunoSEQ multiplex PCR assay covering 54 Vbeta and 13 Jbeta segments. To correct PCR amplification bias, a synthetic template baseline was used for both primer optimization and computational correction. As for the authors' bioinformatics: Reads were annotated to V, D and J genes per IMGT and analyzed with immunoSEQ Analyzer, keeping only productive sequences. To calculate clonality, Shannon entropy was normalized by log2 of the number of productive unique sequences and then subtracted from one. Public and private clones were assessed among the 100 most prevalent clones of each patient and control. Susac-specific clones were defined as absent from healthy and MS cohorts, 1052 published viral clones and other ImmuneACCESS disease sequences. TCRdb took the public reads, trimmed them with fastp at Q25, ran MiXCR for clone calling and kept in-frame beta chains. Every distinct CDR3 protein forms one entry, paired with its most common genes and DNA. The V and J calls shown here were made by TCRdb, not taken from the authors' results. For this sample the table gives about 240,000 distinct CDR3 sequences, of which 90% to 96% were detected only once. The top ten clones comprise under 0.12% of the sample.

High-throughput TCR beta sequencing profiled peripheral blood CD8+ and CD4+ T cells from healthy donors, Susac syndrome patients and multiple sclerosis patients. Recently defined diagnostic criteria for definite or probable disease were met by the Susac syndrome patients. CD8+ TEMRA cells were enriched by FACS, while bulk CD8+ and CD4+ T cells were purified by magnetic negative isolation. Blood was collected in EDTA tubes and processed within 24 hours, with PBMCs isolated through density gradient centrifugation. PBMCs intended for TCR sequencing were cryopreserved in liquid nitrogen and were subsequently thawed in a 37 degrees C water bath. The sorted or isolated CD4+, CD8+ and CD8+ TEMRA cells had a purity of 90% or higher. Summary of the overall study and its limitations: The number of individuals in the TCR sequencing and HLA analysis was acknowledged as relatively small. No clonal expansion was detected in the CD4+ T cell repertoire of Susac syndrome patients.

Recombination linked TRBV12-5 to TRBJ2-2; the D gene lacks a confident call. Material for sequencing was CD4+ T cells from PBMCs. The TCR comes from a human donor with Susac syndrome. The CDR3 in this case is CASGLGGRNTGELFF. The DNA sequence is TGTGCTAGTGGTTTGGGAGGCAGGAACACCGGGGAGCTGTTTTTT. With all but the CDR3 taken from the reference TRBV12-5 and TRBJ2-2 genes, the full variable domain is: DARVTQTPRHKVTEMGQEVTMRCQPILGHNTVFWYRQTMMQGLELLAYFRNRAPLDDSGMPKDRFSAEMPDATLATLKIQPSEPRDSAVYFCASGLGGRNTGELFFGEGSRLTVL.